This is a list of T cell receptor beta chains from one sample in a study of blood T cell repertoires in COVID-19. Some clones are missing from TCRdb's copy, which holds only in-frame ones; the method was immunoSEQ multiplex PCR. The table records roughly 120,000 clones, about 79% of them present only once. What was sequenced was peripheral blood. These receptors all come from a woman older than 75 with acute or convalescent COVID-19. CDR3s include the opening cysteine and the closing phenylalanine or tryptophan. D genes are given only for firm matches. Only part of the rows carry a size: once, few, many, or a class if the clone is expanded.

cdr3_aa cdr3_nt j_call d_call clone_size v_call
CASSSRGENTEAFF TGCGCCAGCAGCTCCCGGGGAGAGAACACTGAAGCTTTCTTT TRBJ1-1 NA once TRBV5-1
CATGSALGSTQYF TGTGCCACCGGGAGCGCTCTCGGCAGCACGCAGTATTTT TRBJ2-3 NA few TRBV7-9
CASSLGTATGNTIYF TGTGCCAGCAGTTTAGGGACAGCAACAGGAAACACCATATATTTT TRBJ1-3 TRBD1 NA TRBV28
CASTPGSNYGYTF TGTGCCAGCACCCCAGGGAGTAACTATGGCTACACCTTC TRBJ1-2 NA NA TRBV6-2/TRBV6-3
CASSQPRDKDTEAFF TGCGCCAGCAGCCAGCCCCGGGACAAGGACACTGAAGCTTTCTTT TRBJ1-1 NA NA TRBV4-1
CASSISGQGGGGELFF TGTGCCAGTAGTATATCGGGACAGGGGGGCGGCGGGGAGCTGTTTTTT TRBJ2-2 TRBD1 NA TRBV19
CASTPWTSGSGGETQYF TGTGCCAGCACTCCATGGACTAGCGGGAGTGGCGGTGAGACCCAGTACTTC TRBJ2-5 TRBD2 NA TRBV7-8
CASSQEDRGGTEAFF TGTGCCAGCAGCCAAGAAGACAGGGGAGGGACTGAAGCTTTCTTT TRBJ1-1 TRBD1 NA TRBV3-1/TRBV3-2
CASSPGDRGGYTF TGTGCCAGCTCACCCGGGGACAGGGGAGGCTACACCTTC TRBJ1-2 TRBD1 NA TRBV18
CASSATSTSGITDNEQFF TGTGCCAGCAGTGCCACCTCCACTAGCGGGATTACAGACAATGAGCAGTTCTTC TRBJ2-1 TRBD2 NA TRBV6-2/TRBV6-3
CAWSVPRITRAEQFF TGTGCCTGGAGTGTACCCAGAATTACTAGAGCTGAGCAGTTCTTC TRBJ2-1 NA NA TRBV30
CASSQGQSYEQYF TGTGCCAGCAGCCAAGGACAGTCCTACGAGCAGTACTTC TRBJ2-7 NA NA TRBV3-1/TRBV3-2
CASSPSGRALTDTQYF TGTGCCAGCAGCCCCAGCGGGAGGGCCCTCACAGATACGCAGTATTTT TRBJ2-3 TRBD2 NA TRBV7-3
CASQSGTKNIQYF TGTGCCAGCCAGTCAGGAACCAAAAACATTCAGTACTTC TRBJ2-4 NA few TRBV2
CASSVGQVLNYGYTF TGTGCCAGCAGCGTTGGTCAGGTCTTGAACTATGGCTACACCTTC TRBJ1-2 NA NA TRBV9
CASSLDRNSPLHF TGTGCCAGCAGCTTAGATAGAAATTCACCCCTCCACTTT TRBJ1-6 NA NA TRBV7-2
CAWSVAGRFPPTNTEAFF TGTGCCTGGAGTGTGGCAGGGCGTTTCCCACCCACCAACACTGAAGCTTTCTTT TRBJ1-1 NA NA TRBV30
CASTSRTPYGYTF TGTGCCAGCACCTCCCGGACACCCTATGGCTACACCTTC TRBJ1-2 NA NA TRBV28
CASSEGLAGVNEQFF TGCGCCAGCAGTGAAGGACTAGCGGGGGTCAATGAGCAGTTCTTC TRBJ2-1 TRBD2 NA TRBV10-1
CASTPSRQGGTEAFF TGTGCCAGTACCCCTAGTAGGCAGGGAGGCACTGAAGCTTTCTTT TRBJ1-1 NA few TRBV19
CASSLVSDTSTDTQYF TGTGCCAGCAGCTTAGTCAGCGATACTAGCACAGATACGCAGTATTTT TRBJ2-3 NA NA TRBV7-2
CASSFAERRYNEQFF TGTGCCAGCAGCTTCGCAGAGCGGCGTTACAATGAGCAGTTCTTC TRBJ2-1 NA NA TRBV11-3
CASSRALFQETQYF TGTGCCAGTAGTAGGGCCCTCTTCCAAGAGACCCAGTACTTC TRBJ2-5 NA NA TRBV19
CASSLEGPGVGEKLFF TGTGCCAGCAGCTTAGAGGGGCCAGGGGTTGGTGAAAAACTGTTTTTT TRBJ1-4 NA NA TRBV11-2
CASSPTRDMNTEAFF TGTGCCAGCTCACCTACCCGGGACATGAACACTGAAGCTTTCTTT TRBJ1-1 NA NA TRBV18
CASSVGRDQPQHF TGTGCCAGCAGTGTCGGCAGGGATCAGCCCCAGCATTTT TRBJ1-5 NA NA TRBV2
CASSQQGTSYGYTF TGTGCCAGCAGCCAACAGGGGACAAGCTATGGCTACACCTTC TRBJ1-2 NA NA TRBV3-1/TRBV3-2
CASSKAGGAPETQYF TGTGCCAGCAGCAAAGCGGGGGGAGCCCCAGAGACCCAGTACTTC TRBJ2-5 NA NA TRBV21-1
CASSSPGDHNEQFF TGTGCCAGTAGTAGCCCAGGGGACCACAATGAGCAGTTCTTC TRBJ2-1 NA NA TRBV19
CASSLTPGQGGETQYF TGTGCCAGCAGCTTAACCCCGGGACAGGGAGGAGAGACCCAGTACTTC TRBJ2-5 TRBD1 NA TRBV7-8
CASSPNGNNQPQHF TGTGCCAGCAGCCCCAACGGGAATAATCAGCCCCAGCATTTT TRBJ1-5 NA few TRBV11-1
CASSAGQAYNYGYTF TGTGCCAGCAGCGCGGGACAGGCCTATAACTATGGCTACACCTTC TRBJ1-2 TRBD1 NA TRBV7-9
CASSLVGGPSYEQYF TGTGCCAGCAGTCTTGTGGGGGGGCCCTCCTACGAGCAGTACTTC TRBJ2-7 NA once TRBV28
CASSKAFRYSNQPQHF TGTGCCAGCAGCAAAGCTTTCAGATATAGCAATCAGCCCCAGCATTTT TRBJ1-5 NA NA TRBV21-1
CASSDGLAVGEQFF TGTGCCAGCAGCGATGGACTAGCGGTGGGAGAGCAGTTCTTC TRBJ2-1 TRBD2 NA TRBV9
CASSMSVDIGRYGYTF TGTGCCAGTAGTATGTCCGTGGACATTGGACGGTATGGCTACACCTTC TRBJ1-2 NA NA TRBV19
CASSPAGWGDQPQHF TGTGCCAGCAGCCCGGCAGGATGGGGGGATCAGCCCCAGCATTTT TRBJ1-5 NA once TRBV9
CASSPRTGGLYGYTF TGTGCCAGTAGTCCTCGGACAGGGGGCCTCTATGGCTACACCTTC TRBJ1-2 TRBD1 NA TRBV19
CASSPLGLAGSQQFF TGTGCCAGCAGCCCGTTGGGACTAGCGGGATCCCAGCAGTTCTTC TRBJ2-1 TRBD2 once TRBV7-8
CASSLLGTGNSPLHF TGTGCCAGCAGCCTACTAGGGACAGGGAATTCACCCCTCCACTTT TRBJ1-6 TRBD1 NA TRBV3-1/TRBV3-2
CASSQGPPGEAFF TGTGCCAGCAGCCAAGGACCCCCCGGGGAAGCTTTCTTT TRBJ1-1 NA NA TRBV3-1/TRBV3-2
CASSLVGRDLDTQYF TGTGCCAGCAGCTTAGTAGGCAGGGATCTAGATACGCAGTATTTT TRBJ2-3 NA NA TRBV13
CASSPGTGGAETQYF TGTGCCAGCAGCCCCGGGACAGGGGGCGCGGAGACCCAGTACTTC TRBJ2-5 TRBD1 NA TRBV5-4
CASSLAAGFGANVLTF TGTGCCAGCAGCTTAGCCGCAGGCTTTGGGGCCAACGTCCTGACTTTC TRBJ2-6 NA many TRBV7-2
CASSESTYSNQPQHF TGTGCCAGCAGTGAGTCCACATATAGCAATCAGCCCCAGCATTTT TRBJ1-5 NA NA TRBV6-1
CASSLPRLAGLTDTQYF TGTGCCAGCAGCTTGCCGAGACTAGCGGGACTCACAGATACGCAGTATTTT TRBJ2-3 TRBD2 NA TRBV7-2
CASSLSASGRYNEQFF TGTGCCAGCAGCTTATCGGCAAGCGGCAGGTACAATGAGCAGTTCTTC TRBJ2-1 NA NA TRBV7-3
CASALWPGDTEAFF TGTGCCAGTGCCCTGTGGCCGGGGGACACTGAAGCTTTCTTT TRBJ1-1 NA NA TRBV19